The clone carrying this T cell receptor (beta chain) was picked up many times. What it binds is unknown. The sample originates from a study of T cells in Graves' hyperthyroidism and ophthalmopathy. About the study: Any treatment followed the collection of peripheral blood at initial diagnosis. The study, taken as a whole, reports: From stable hyperthyroidism, ophthalmopathy was set apart by a 13 V-J model.

Amplified TCR beta CDR3 regions derived from RNA transcripts. TCR CDR3 underwent first-round RT-PCR with the HTBI primer set. TCRdb itself ran the multiplex PCR reads through MiXCR, one entry per CDR3 protein. The sample yields around 350,000 distinct CDR3 sequences, about 15% seen once. A patient was excluded if there was uncontrolled infection, other autoimmune disease, pregnancy or lactation. Each diagnosis was grounded in clinical symptoms, serum thyroxine and TRAb, thyroid ultrasound, and orbital computed tomography. The J segment lost 1 base and the V segment lost 6 bases, leaving 7 bases of the junction unmatched. There are 15 residues in the CDR3. Germline-derived CDR1 and CDR2 are MNHNS and SASEGT.

Sequencing input: blood. The chain carries TRBV6-1 and TRBJ1-1, with TRBD1 identical over 8 bases. The clonotype was recovered from a woman aged 18-30 years with Graves' hyperthyroidism that later progressed to Graves' ophthalmopathy. CDR3 nucleotide sequence: TGTGCCAGCAGCGCGGACAGGGCAGGGAACACTGAAGCTTTCTTT. Translated: CASSADRAGNTEAFF.